This T cell receptor beta chain was identified during a study of early T cells in non-severe SARS-CoV-2 infection. Whole-study context: Sequencing input comprised bulk RNA from unsorted whole blood; chain pairing was not available.

Ten or more counts support this clonotype. The antigen is not known. Trimming pared 6 bases from V and 1 base from J, leaving 13 bases between. The CDR3 has 15 amino acids. Study findings and constraints: A preference for anti-spike CD8 responses marked VDJdb matching, which missed private and CD4 specificities.

Individual cDNA molecules received unique molecular identifiers. In TCRdb, the 5' RACE reads were re-called with MiXCR into one record per CDR3 protein. Of roughly 63,000 distinct CDR3 sequences in the sample, 13% are singletons; the top ten hold about 4.3%. The V gene is TRBV12-3 or TRBV12-4, the J gene TRBJ2-1; the D is unclear. This receptor was taken from an adult who was a healthcare worker with PCR-confirmed SARS-CoV-2 infection or an uninfected control (not recorded which). The sample taken for sequencing was whole blood. The CDR3 coding sequence is TGTGCCAGCAGCCCGTGGTCTTCATCCTACAATGAGCAGTTCTTC. Its protein is CASSPWSSSYNEQFF.